These 14 T cell receptor beta chains were all obtained from the same sample, sequenced in a study of T cell responses to AZD1222 COVID-19 vaccine. Sequencing was performed with immunoSEQ multiplex PCR; in TCRdb, only in-frame clones are kept and a portion is missing. Seen here are roughly 140,000 clones, about nine tenths observed once, and the top ten hold 2.5% to 3%. The material was peripheral blood, obtained on day 0 of MenACWY control vaccination. These receptors came from an adult in good health.

V and J are TRBV27 and TRBJ1-1, with D tentatively TRBD1 (6 bases). CDR3 length: 16 residues. Germline V gene data show CDR1 as MNHEY and CDR2 as SMNVEV (reference sequence). V lost 6 bases and J 0 bases, leaving 17 bases between the germline ends. CDR3 sequence: CASRNRGAAMNTEAFF. The CDR3 DNA sequence: TGTGCCAGCAGGAATCGGGGGGCTGCCATGAACACTGAAGCTTTCTTT.

J is TRBJ2-5 and V is TRBV7-8; D gene ambiguous. Per the germline V gene, CDR1 is SGHVS and CDR2 is FQNEAQ. The CDR3 runs 12 residues. V gave up 5 bases and J gave up 5 bases, with 9 bases separating them. CDR3 region: CASSPWAETQYF. The CDR3 coding sequence is TGTGCCAGCAGCCCGTGGGCGGAGACCCAGTACTTC.

The chain couples TRBV24-1 to TRBJ2-7; TRBD1 matches at 11 bases. This CDR3 contains 14 residues. Trimming took 6 bases from V and 2 from J; bases not matched to a gene: 2. CDR1 is KGHDR and CDR2 is SFDVKD in the germline V gene. Here the CDR3 reads CATSKGQGAYEQYF. The CDR3 nucleotides read TGTGCCACCAGTAAGGGACAGGGGGCCTACGAGCAGTACTTC.

This rearrangement joins TRBV5-1 to TRBJ2-7; TRBD2 matches 14 bases. Germline V gene data show CDR1 as SGHRS and CDR2 as YFSETQ. CDR3 size: 17 residues. After removal of 4 bases from V and 4 bases from J, the junction contained 10 bases not matched to a gene. Here the CDR3 reads CASSSPGTSGSSYEQYF. The DNA for the CDR3 is TGCGCCAGCAGCAGTCCCGGGACTAGCGGGAGCTCGTACGAGCAGTACTTC.

This clone was observed a few times. The chain has TRBV6-5 and TRBJ1-2; possibly TRBD1 for D (6 bases). Germline V lookup: CDR1 MNHEY, CDR2 SVGAGI. The CDR3 extends over 14 amino acids. The germline V and J ends were trimmed by 0 bases and 3 bases, with 8 bases remaining between them. Written as DNA, the CDR3 is TGTGCCAGCAGTTACTCAGCAGGGGACTATGGCTACACCTTC. Protein sequence: CASSYSAGDYGYTF.

This clone was observed a single time. J is TRBJ2-7 and V is TRBV2, with D unresolved. Germline V gives CDR1 SNHLY, CDR2 FYNNEI. This CDR3 contains 11 residues. V lost 3 bases, J lost 5 bases, and 5 bases lay in between. The DNA of the CDR3 is TGTGCCAGCAGTGATAGAGACGAGCAGTACTTC. Its protein product is CASSDRDEQYF.

In this sample, this clone turned up a few times. The chain combines TRBV29-1 with TRBJ2-7; 7 bases agree with TRBD2. This CDR3 is built from 13 residues. CDR1 SQVTM and CDR2 ANQGSEA come from the germline V gene. V was clipped by 5 bases and J by 1 base; unmatched bases: 5. The CDR3 sequence is CSVYSGSSYEQYF. CDR3 DNA sequence: TGCAGCGTTTATAGCGGGTCATCCTACGAGCAGTACTTC.

The rearrangement links TRBV30 to TRBJ1-2; TRBD1 aligns across 8 bases. V shed 2 bases, J shed 7 bases, and the junction held 9 bases outside the gene matches. In germline, CDR1 is GTSNPN, CDR2 SVGIG (reference sequence). CDR3 length equals 14 residues. The CDR3 here is CAWSRTGTKSGYTF. The CDR3 DNA reads as TGTGCCTGGAGTCGGACAGGGACGAAGAGTGGCTACACCTTC.

This clone was observed once. V usage is TRBV3-1 (or the pseudogene TRBV3-2) and J usage is TRBJ1-2, with D possibly matching TRBD1 (5 bases). V gave up 1 base and J gave up 4 bases, with 16 bases separating them. CDR3 length equals 16 residues. Germline CDR1 LGHDT, CDR2 YNNKEL (reference sequence). The CDR3 DNA reads as TGTGCCAGCAGCCAAGGGAGGACGGACACTTTCTATGGCTACACCTTC. As protein: CASSQGRTDTFYGYTF.

This clone came up once. This chain links TRBV2 with TRBJ1-5; TRBD1 is a possible D gene (6 bases). Trimming stripped 2 bases from V and 7 bases from J, with 12 bases between. The germline CDR1 and CDR2 sequences are SNHLY and FYNNEI. The CDR3 is made up of 14 amino acids. The CDR3 region has the DNA TGTGCCAGCAGTGAACCCACAGGGCAACAGCCCCAGCATTTT. It is translated as CASSEPTGQQPQHF.

This clone appeared once. V and J are TRBV20-1 and TRBJ2-2; 7 bases agree with TRBD2. CDR1 is DFQATT, CDR2 SNEGSKA, per germline (reference sequence). The CDR3 totals 15 residues. With V trimmed by 3 bases and J by 6 bases, 10 bases remained unmatched. The CDR3 DNA is TGCAGTGCTAGTGATGCATCCCGGGGGGCCGGGGAGCTGTTTTTT. Its protein product is CSASDASRGAGELFF.

This chain uses TRBV10-1 with TRBJ2-2, with D possibly matching TRBD1 (6 bases). V lost 5 bases to trimming and J lost 5 bases, with 12 bases between them. This CDR3 is 14 amino acids long. The germline V gene encodes CDR1 WNHNN and CDR2 SYGVQD (reference sequence). CDR3 DNA: TGCGCCAGCAGTAGTAAGGGGGATACCGGGGAGCTGTTTTTT. The encoded protein is CASSSKGDTGELFF.

The V and J genes are TRBV6-1 and TRBJ2-7; D is perhaps TRBD2 (5 bases). The CDR3 has 15 amino acids. Per germline, CDR1 MNHNS and CDR2 SASEGT. V lost 2 bases to trimming and J lost 2 bases, with 13 bases between them. This CDR3 reads CASSESGLRAYEQYF. The CDR3 DNA reads as TGTGCCAGCAGTGAATCCGGGTTGAGGGCCTACGAGCAGTACTTC.

V gene TRBV15 combines with J gene TRBJ2-1; D is unresolved. The germline V gene has CDR1 LNHNV and CDR2 YYDKDF (reference sequence). V lost 3 bases, J lost 0 bases, and 12 bases lay in between. The CDR3 consists of 16 residues. The CDR3 DNA follows: TGTGCCACCAGCAGTTCTAGGCGAACCTCCTACAATGAGCAGTTCTTC. Translated, it gives CATSSSRRTSYNEQFF.